The clone carrying this T cell receptor (beta chain) has a handful of counts. As yet, its antigen is unknown. This sample was taken from a study of CD8 T cells in ankylosing spondylitis. Findings and caveats of the study: The clones that were linked to disease were reported to be significantly enriched in matched synovial fluid samples from ankylosing spondylitis patients.

This CDR3 has 14 residues. V lost 0 bases to trimming and J lost 7 bases, with 13 bases between them. Germline CDR1 reads KGHSH; CDR2 reads LQKENI. TCRdb fed the 5' RACE reads into MiXCR, producing one record per CDR3 protein. The repertoire has 180,000 or so distinct CDR3 sequences, 9.5% to 13% of them found once; the top ten carry about 28%. Sequenced material: blood, either unsorted or a sorted T cell fraction (not recorded which). The gene calls are TRBV18 and TRBJ2-7, with D possibly TRBD2 on 5 matching bases. The clonotype originates from a male donor with ankylosing spondylitis or in good health (not recorded which). Here the CDR3 DNA reads TGTGCCAGCTCACCACCCCTAGCCTCGGGGGAGCAGTACTTC. Its translation is CASSPPLASGEQYF.